These 4 T cell receptor beta chains share one sample of origin, sequenced in a study of CD8 T cell repertoires and HIV-1 epitope variants. Clones were read by immunoSEQ multiplex PCR, and TCRdb kept only the in-frame ones, dropping some. The repertoire holds about 5,700 clones, with less than 70% as singletons. Antigens of these TCRs are unknown. The specimen was cultured CD8+ T cells derived from PBMCs. The receptors shown here come from a male donor with HIV.

The V call is TRBV7-8, the J call TRBJ2-1; D gene uncertain. Per the germline V gene, CDR1 is SGHVS and CDR2 is FQNEAQ. The CDR3 length is 15 residues. The V end was cut by 5 bases, the J end by 0 bases, with 11 bases between. DNA for the CDR3: TGTGCCAGCAGCCCTGGGTTGGCCTCCTACAATGAGCAGTTCTTC. Protein sequence: CASSPGLASYNEQFF.

This rearrangement joins TRBV15 to TRBJ2-7; TRBD1 aligns across 8 bases. Germline lookup yields CDR1 LNHNV and CDR2 YYDKDF (reference sequence). Germline trimming cut 5 bases from V and 6 bases from J; bases unmatched to any gene: 12. This CDR3 contains 15 residues. CDR3 sequence reads: CATSDGTGGIGEQYF. Written as DNA, the CDR3 is TGTGCCACCAGCGATGGGACAGGTGGCATTGGCGAGCAGTACTTC.

The V and J genes are TRBV9 and TRBJ1-5; TRBD1 is a possible D gene (5 bases). V dropped 0 bases and J dropped 5 bases, with 12 bases sitting between them. The CDR3 has 15 residues. Per the germline V gene, CDR1 is SGDLS and CDR2 is YYNGEE. The CDR3 here is CASSVGSGAHQPQHF. In nucleotides, the CDR3 is TGTGCCAGCAGCGTAGGGTCTGGGGCCCATCAGCCCCAGCATTTT.

This chain connects TRBV7-9 to TRBJ2-5; 7 bases map to TRBD1. With V trimmed by 4 bases and J by 1 base, 9 bases remained unmatched. The CDR3 length is 16 residues. Per germline, CDR1 SEHNR and CDR2 FQNEAQ (reference sequence). CDR3 region: CASSSSRDSAQETQYF. CDR3 DNA: TGTGCCAGCAGCTCCAGCCGGGACAGTGCCCAAGAGACCCAGTACTTC.